This record concerns one T cell receptor beta chain sequence. These data belong to a study of blood T cell repertoires in COVID-19. Looking at the study overall: Sample material is recorded as cDNA or gDNA derived from T cells, B-cell-depleted T cells, or PBMCs.

The ends lost 3 bases at V and 4 bases at J; junction bases unmatched: 6. The CDR3 runs to 16 residues. The germline gives CDR1 LNHDA, CDR2 SQIVND (reference sequence). This table comes from immunoSEQ multiplex PCR, and its TCRdb copy is limited to in-frame clones, with some not included. In the table there are more than 90,000 clones, over 80% of which are singletons. The clonotype was recovered from a man aged 50 to 60 with active COVID-19. Sequencing was done on a sample of peripheral blood. This chain links TRBV19 with TRBJ1-5; 10 nucleotides align to TRBD1. Written as DNA, the CDR3 is TGTGCCAGTAGTATCACCGGGACAGGGGTTAATCAGCCCCAGCATTTT. Protein: CASSITGTGVNQPQHF.